These 6 T cell receptor beta chains came from one sample sequenced in a study of spatial heterogeneity in lung cancer. Time point meaning: blood at routine non-recurrence follow-up after resection. Each CDR3 protein is one row after TCRdb ran MiXCR on the 5' RACE reads. The table includes around 98,000 distinct CDR3 sequences, approximately 20% detected once. The sample here was PBMCs, taken at follow-up. Every receptor here comes from a male donor with early-stage non-small cell lung cancer.

CDR3 DNA: TGTGCCACCAGTGGTTCCGGGGCCAACGTCCTGACTTTC. It is translated as CATSGSGANVLTF. The chain joins TRBV24-1 to TRBJ2-6; no definite D call. The CDR3 extends over 13 amino acids. Germline V gives CDR1 KGHDR, CDR2 SFDVKD. V lost 5 bases, J lost 4 bases, and 5 bases lay in between.

J is TRBJ2-7 and V is TRBV27; tentative D call: TRBD2 (6 bases). The CDR3 extends over 17 amino acids. Germline assignment: CDR1 MNHEY and CDR2 SMNVEV (reference sequence). V shed 4 bases and J shed 0 bases, with 19 bases lying between them. The CDR3 DNA follows: TGTGCCAGCAGTTGGCGGAGGGTGGGACGCCTCTCCTACGAGCAGTACTTC. Protein: CASSWRRVGRLSYEQYF.

This chain links TRBV2 with TRBJ2-2, with D hard to call. Trimming took off 5 bases at V and 8 bases at J, with 9 bases between the two ends. The CDR3 is made up of 12 amino acids. Germline assignment: CDR1 SNHLY and CDR2 FYNNEI. The DNA of the CDR3 is TGTGCCAGCAGTTCCCCACCTGGGGAGCTGTTTTTT. As protein: CASSSPPGELFF. The whole variable domain, filled in from reference TRBV2 and TRBJ2-2, reads EPEVTQTPSHQVTQMGQEVILRCVPISNHLYFYWYRQILGQKVEFLVSFYNNEISEKSEIFDDQFSVERPDGSNFTLKIRSTKLEDSAMYFCASSSPPGELFFGEGSRLTVL.

The chain couples TRBV3-1 to TRBJ2-3, with TRBD2 as a possible D gene (7 bases). This CDR3 is built from 13 residues. V lost 4 bases and J lost 5, with 10 bases in between. Germline V gene lookup returns CDR1 LGHDT and CDR2 YNNKEL (reference sequence). The CDR3 bases are TGTGCCAGCAGCCTGAGGGGGGGAGATACGCAGTATTTT. It specifies CASSLRGGDTQYF.

In this sample, this clonotype turned up many times. The chain has TRBV7-6 and TRBJ2-5, with 8 bases lining up with TRBD2. The V and J ends lost 1 base and 0 bases, in that order; junction bases with no gene match: 4. This CDR3 comprises 16 residues. Germline values: CDR1 SGHVS, CDR2 FNYEAQ. The CDR3 spells CASSLVPSGYQETQYF. Here the CDR3 DNA reads TGTGCCAGCAGCTTAGTTCCTAGCGGGTACCAAGAGACCCAGTACTTC.

This clonotype has only a few counts. This rearrangement joins TRBV4-3 to TRBJ2-3, with D possibly called TRBD1 or TRBD2 (6 bases each). The CDR3 spans 17 residues. Germline CDR1 and CDR2: LGHNA and YSLEER. Trimming shortened V by 0 bases and J by 1 base, and 14 bases separated the two germline ends. CDR3 sequence: CASSQDWGASGTDTQYF. CDR3 nucleotides: TGCGCCAGCAGCCAAGATTGGGGGGCGTCGGGCACAGATACGCAGTATTTT.